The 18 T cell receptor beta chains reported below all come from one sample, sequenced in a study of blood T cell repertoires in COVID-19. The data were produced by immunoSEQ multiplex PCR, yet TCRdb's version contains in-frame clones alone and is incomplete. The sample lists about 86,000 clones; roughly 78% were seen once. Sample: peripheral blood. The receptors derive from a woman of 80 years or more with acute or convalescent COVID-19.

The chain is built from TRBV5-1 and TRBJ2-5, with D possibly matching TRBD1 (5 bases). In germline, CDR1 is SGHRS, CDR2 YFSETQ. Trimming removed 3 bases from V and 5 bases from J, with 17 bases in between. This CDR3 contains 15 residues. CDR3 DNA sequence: TGCGCCAGCAGCTCCGAGGCAGGGCATTGGGAGACCCAGTACTTC. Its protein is CASSSEAGHWETQYF.

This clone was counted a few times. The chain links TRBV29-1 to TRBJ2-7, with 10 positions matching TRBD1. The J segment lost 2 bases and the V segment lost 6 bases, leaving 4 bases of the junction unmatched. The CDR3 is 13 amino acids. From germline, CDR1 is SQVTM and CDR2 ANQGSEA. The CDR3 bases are TGCAGCGTAAAGGGACAGGGGACCTACGAGCAGTACTTC. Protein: CSVKGQGTYEQYF.

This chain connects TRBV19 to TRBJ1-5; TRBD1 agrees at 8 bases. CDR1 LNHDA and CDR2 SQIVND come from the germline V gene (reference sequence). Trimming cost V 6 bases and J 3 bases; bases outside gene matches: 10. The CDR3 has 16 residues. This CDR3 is CASRFPTGVNNQPQHF. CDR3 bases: TGTGCCAGTAGATTCCCGACAGGGGTGAACAATCAGCCCCAGCATTTT. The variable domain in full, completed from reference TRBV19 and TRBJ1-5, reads DGGITQSPKYLFRKEGQNVTLSCEQNLNHDAMYWYRQDPGQGLRLIYYSQIVNDFQKGDIAEGYSVSREKKESFPLTVTSAQKNPTAFYLCASRFPTGVNNQPQHFGDGTRLSIL.

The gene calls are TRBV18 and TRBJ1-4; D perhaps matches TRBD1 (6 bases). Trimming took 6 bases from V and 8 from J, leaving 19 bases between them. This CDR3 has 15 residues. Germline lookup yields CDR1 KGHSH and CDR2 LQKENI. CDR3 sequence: CASSHGGQGQEKLFF. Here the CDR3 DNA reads TGTGCCAGCTCCCATGGGGGCCAGGGCCAAGAAAAACTGTTTTTT.

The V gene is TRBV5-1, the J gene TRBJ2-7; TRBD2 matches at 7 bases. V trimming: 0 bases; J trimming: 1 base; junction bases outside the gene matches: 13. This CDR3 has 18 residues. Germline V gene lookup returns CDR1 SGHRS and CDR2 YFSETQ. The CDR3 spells CASSLGASGNTWSYEQYF. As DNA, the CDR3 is TGCGCCAGCAGCTTGGGAGCTAGCGGAAACACCTGGTCCTACGAGCAGTACTTC. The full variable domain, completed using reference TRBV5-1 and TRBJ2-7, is KAGVTQTPRYLIKTRGQQVTLSCSPISGHRSVSWYQQTPGQGLQFLFEYFSETQRNKGNFPGRFSGRQFSNSRSEMNVSTLELGDSALYLCASSLGASGNTWSYEQYFGPGTRLTVT.

Here the CDR3 reads CASSSGEVTYEQYF. The CDR3 nucleotides read TGCGCCAGCAGCTCCGGAGAAGTAACCTACGAGCAGTACTTC. The rearrangement joins TRBV5-1 to TRBJ2-7; D gene uncertain. CDR3 length equals 14 residues. V was shortened by 3 bases and J by 2 bases, with 12 bases between the two germline ends. Germline CDR1 SGHRS, CDR2 YFSETQ.

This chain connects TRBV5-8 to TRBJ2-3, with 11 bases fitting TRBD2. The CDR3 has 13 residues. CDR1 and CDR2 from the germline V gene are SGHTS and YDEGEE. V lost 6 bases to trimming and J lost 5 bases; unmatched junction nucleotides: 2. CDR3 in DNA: TGTGCCAGCACTAGCGGGGGGAGAGATACGCAGTATTTT. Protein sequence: CASTSGGRDTQYF.

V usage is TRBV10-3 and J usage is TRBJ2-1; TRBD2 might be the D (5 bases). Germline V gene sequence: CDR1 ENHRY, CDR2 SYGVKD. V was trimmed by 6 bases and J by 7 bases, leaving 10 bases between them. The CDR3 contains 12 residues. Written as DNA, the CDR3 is TGTGCCATCAGCCCCTCGGGGAATGAGCAGTTCTTC. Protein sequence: CAISPSGNEQFF.

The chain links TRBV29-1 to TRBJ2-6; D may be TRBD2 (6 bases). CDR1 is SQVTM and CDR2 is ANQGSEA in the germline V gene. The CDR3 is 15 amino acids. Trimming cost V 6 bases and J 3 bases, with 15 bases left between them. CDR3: CSVGGEGIGANVLTF. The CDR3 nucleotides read TGCAGCGTGGGGGGTGAGGGAATTGGGGCCAACGTCCTGACTTTC.

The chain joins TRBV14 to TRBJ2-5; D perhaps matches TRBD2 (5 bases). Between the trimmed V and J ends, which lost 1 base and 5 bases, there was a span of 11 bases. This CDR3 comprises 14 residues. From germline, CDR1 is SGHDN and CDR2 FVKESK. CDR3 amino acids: CASSQAFTRETQYF. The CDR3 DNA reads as TGTGCCAGCAGCCAAGCCTTTACTAGGGAGACCCAGTACTTC.

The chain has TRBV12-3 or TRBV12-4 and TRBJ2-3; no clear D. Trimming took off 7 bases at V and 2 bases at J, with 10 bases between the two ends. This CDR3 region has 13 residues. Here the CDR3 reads CASNSKLTDTQYF. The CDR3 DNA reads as TGTGCCAGCAACTCGAAACTCACAGATACGCAGTATTTT.

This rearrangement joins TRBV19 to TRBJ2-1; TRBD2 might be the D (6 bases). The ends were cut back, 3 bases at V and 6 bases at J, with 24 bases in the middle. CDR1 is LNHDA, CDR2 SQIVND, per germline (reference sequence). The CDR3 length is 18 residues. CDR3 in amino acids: CASSMGRVAGRRANEQFF. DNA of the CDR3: TGTGCCAGTAGTATGGGCCGGGTGGCGGGACGGAGGGCCAATGAGCAGTTCTTC.

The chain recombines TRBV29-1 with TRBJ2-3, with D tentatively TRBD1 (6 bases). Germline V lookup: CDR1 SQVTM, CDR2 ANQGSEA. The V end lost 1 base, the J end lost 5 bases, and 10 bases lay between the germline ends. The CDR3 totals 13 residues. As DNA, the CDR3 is TGCAGCGTTGAAGGGTTACAGGGAGATACGCAGTATTTT. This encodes CSVEGLQGDTQYF.

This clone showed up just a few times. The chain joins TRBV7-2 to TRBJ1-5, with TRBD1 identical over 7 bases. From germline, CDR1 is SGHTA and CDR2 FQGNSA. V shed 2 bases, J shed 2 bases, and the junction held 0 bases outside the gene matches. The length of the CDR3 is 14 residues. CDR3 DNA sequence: TGTGCCAGCAGCTTAAGGGGGCGCAATCAGCCCCAGCATTTT. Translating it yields CASSLRGRNQPQHF.

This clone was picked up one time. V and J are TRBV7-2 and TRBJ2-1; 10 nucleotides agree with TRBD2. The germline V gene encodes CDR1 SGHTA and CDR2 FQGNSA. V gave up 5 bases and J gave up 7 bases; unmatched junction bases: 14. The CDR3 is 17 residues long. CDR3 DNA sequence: TGTGCCAGCAGCCTCCCTACGTTTAGCGGGAGGTTAAATGAGCAGTTCTTC. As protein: CASSLPTFSGRLNEQFF. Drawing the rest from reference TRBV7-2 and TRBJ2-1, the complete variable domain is GAGVSQSPSNKVTEKGKDVELRCDPISGHTALYWYRQSLGQGLEFLIYFQGNSAPDKSGLPSDRFSAERTGGSVSTLTIQRTQQEDSAVYLCASSLPTFSGRLNEQFFGPGTRLTVL.

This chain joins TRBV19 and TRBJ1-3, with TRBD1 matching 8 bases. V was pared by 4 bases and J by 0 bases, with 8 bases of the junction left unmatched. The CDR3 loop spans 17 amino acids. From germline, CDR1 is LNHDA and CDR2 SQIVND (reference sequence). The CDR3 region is CASSNRDRRTSGNTIYF. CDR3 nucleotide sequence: TGTGCCAGTAGTAACCGGGACAGGCGCACCTCTGGAAACACCATATATTTT.

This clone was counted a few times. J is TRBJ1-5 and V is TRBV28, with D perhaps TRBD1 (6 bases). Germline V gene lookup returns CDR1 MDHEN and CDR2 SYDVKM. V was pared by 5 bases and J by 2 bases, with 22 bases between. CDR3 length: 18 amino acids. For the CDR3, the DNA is TGTGCCAGCAGTCCACCTGGGGCCAACAACAGGGGCAATCAGCCCCAGCATTTT. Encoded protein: CASSPPGANNRGNQPQHF.

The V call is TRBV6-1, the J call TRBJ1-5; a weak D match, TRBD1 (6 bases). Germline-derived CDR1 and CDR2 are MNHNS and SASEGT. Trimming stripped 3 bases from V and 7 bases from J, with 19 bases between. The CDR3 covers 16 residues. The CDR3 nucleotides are TGTGCCAGCAGTGACCCACCGATACAGGGTCAACAGCCCCAGCATTTT. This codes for CASSDPPIQGQQPQHF.